This paragraph reports one TCR beta chain. This entry comes from a study of shared clonotypes between healthy human individuals. The V and J ends lost 1 base and 0 bases, in that order; junction bases with no gene match: 0. This CDR3 is built from 15 residues. In germline, CDR1 is SGHRS, CDR2 YFSETQ. Profiled with immunoSEQ multiplex PCR; TCRdb holds only in-frame clones, not every one. The repertoire has hundreds of thousands of clones, around 75% of them found once; the top ten carry under 15%. The receptor comes from a woman in her 40s in good health. Some clones in this sample may be carry-over from other donors' samples. The sample taken for sequencing was PBMCs. The V gene is TRBV5-1, the J gene TRBJ2-1; TRBD2 aligns across 8 bases. The CDR3 DNA sequence: TGCGCCAGCAGCTTGAGCGGGAGCTCCTACAATGAGCAGTTCTTC. It codes for CASSLSGSSYNEQFF.